This T cell receptor (beta chain) was recorded in a study of cytomegalovirus exposure and HLA in healthy donors. Study outcomes and limitations: Specificity of a few CMV-associated chains for CMV antigens was verified in vitro. Investigators reported 150 to 200 TCR beta chains as tied to cytomegalovirus. First-cohort TCR clusters tended to co-occur in the roughly 120 validation repertoires, a later analysis found.

As concerns this clone: Its antigen is as yet unknown.

Trimming stripped 4 bases from V and 0 bases from J, with 14 bases between. Germline CDR1 reads SGHDT; CDR2 reads YYEEEE. The CDR3 totals 15 residues. The repertoire was sequenced with immunoSEQ multiplex PCR; TCRdb's copy has only in-frame clones and lacks some. The sample lists just over 20,000 clones; 97% were seen once. From the 120-subject validation cohort, which was separate from the roughly 620-subject first cohort, the donors were drawn. Sequenced sample: PBMCs. The TCR originated in a man aged 25-45 years in good health and CMV-seropositive. This sequence joins TRBV5-6 and TRBJ2-7; D perhaps matches TRBD1 (6 bases). The CDR3, as DNA: TGTGCCAGCAGCGCCTGGGGGCCCCTCTCCTACGAGCAGTACTTC. Translating gives CASSAWGPLSYEQYF.